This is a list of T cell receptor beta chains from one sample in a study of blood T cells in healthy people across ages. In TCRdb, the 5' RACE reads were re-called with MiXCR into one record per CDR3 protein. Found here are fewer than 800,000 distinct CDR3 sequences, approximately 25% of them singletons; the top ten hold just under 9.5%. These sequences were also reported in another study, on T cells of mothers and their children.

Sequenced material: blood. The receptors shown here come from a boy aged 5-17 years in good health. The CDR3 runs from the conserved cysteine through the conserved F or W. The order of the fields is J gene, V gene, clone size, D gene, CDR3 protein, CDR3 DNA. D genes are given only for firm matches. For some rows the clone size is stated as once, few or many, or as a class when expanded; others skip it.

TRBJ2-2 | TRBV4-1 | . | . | CASSQGPLNTGELFF | TGCGCCAGCAGCCAAGGACCCCTTAACACCGGGGAGCTGTTTTTT
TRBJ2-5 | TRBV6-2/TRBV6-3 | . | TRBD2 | CARSYSSRGESETQYF | TGTGCCAGAAGTTACTCGAGTCGGGGGGAGTCGGAGACCCAGTACTTC
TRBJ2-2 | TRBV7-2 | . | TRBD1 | CTSSPTRDRVLLIGELFF | TGTACCAGCAGCCCTACCCGGGACAGGGTTCTCTTGATCGGGGAGCTGTTTTTT
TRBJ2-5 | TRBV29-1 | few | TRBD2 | CHGGTLAEETQYF | TGCCATGGGGGAACGCTAGCGGAAGAGACCCAGTACTTC
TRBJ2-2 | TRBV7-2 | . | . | CASSPWTPTNTGELFF | TGTGCCAGCAGCCCGTGGACCCCCACGAACACCGGGGAGCTGTTTTTT
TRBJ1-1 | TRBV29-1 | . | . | CSVVSGTNTEAFF | TGCAGCGTTGTCTCGGGAACGAACACTGAAGCTTTCTTT
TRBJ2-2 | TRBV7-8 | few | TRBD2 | CASSLVLAGVEGGELFF | TGTGCCAGCAGCTTAGTACTAGCGGGAGTAGAGGGCGGGGAGCTGTTTTTT
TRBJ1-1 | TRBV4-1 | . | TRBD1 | CASSQARTGVNGAFF | TGCGCCAGCAGCCAAGCTCGGACAGGGGTTAATGGAGCTTTCTTT
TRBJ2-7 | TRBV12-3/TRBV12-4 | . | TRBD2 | CASSTGLAGEILSYEQYF | TGTGCCAGCAGTACAGGACTAGCGGGAGAAATTTTATCCTACGAGCAGTACTTC
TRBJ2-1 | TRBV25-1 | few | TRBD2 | CASSEYTGGQNNEQFF | TGTGCCAGCAGTGAATATACGGGGGGGCAAAACAATGAGCAGTTCTTC
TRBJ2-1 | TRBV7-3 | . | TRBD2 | CASSKRLAGSNEQFF | TGTGCCAGCAGCAAACGACTAGCCGGTTCCAATGAGCAGTTCTTC
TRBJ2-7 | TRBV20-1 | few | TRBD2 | CSANGATSGSHEQYF | TGCAGTGCTAACGGGGCGACTAGCGGGAGCCACGAGCAGTACTTC
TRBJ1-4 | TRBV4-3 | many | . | CASSQREGREKLFF | TGCGCCAGCAGCCAACGAGAGGGGAGGGAAAAACTGTTTTTT
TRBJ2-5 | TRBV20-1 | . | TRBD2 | CSARPAGLETQYF | TGCAGTGCGCGGCCAGCGGGGTTGGAGACCCAGTACTTC
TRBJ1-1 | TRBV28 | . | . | CAALGQKNTEAFF | TGTGCCGCTCTAGGACAAAAGAACACTGAAGCTTTCTTT
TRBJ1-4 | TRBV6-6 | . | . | CASRIDSVVEKLFF | TGTGCCAGCAGAATCGACAGTGTCGTTGAAAAACTGTTTTTT
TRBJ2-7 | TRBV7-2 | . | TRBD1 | CASSLSSEGAHEQYF | TGTGCTAGCAGCTTATCGAGCGAGGGGGCCCACGAGCAGTACTTC
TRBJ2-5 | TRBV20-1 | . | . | CSASSGPAREQYF | .
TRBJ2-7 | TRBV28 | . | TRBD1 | CASSFPTGGLRNSYEQYF | TGTGCCAGCAGTTTTCCGACAGGGGGCTTACGGAACTCCTACGAGCAGTACTTC
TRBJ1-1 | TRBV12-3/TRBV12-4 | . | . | CASSSDRMNTEAFF | TGTGCCAGCAGCTCTGACAGAATGAACACTGAAGCTTTCTTT
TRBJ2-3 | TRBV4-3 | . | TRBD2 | CASSQVAGGPNTQYF | TGCGCCAGCAGCCAAGTAGCGGGAGGGCCGAATACGCAGTATTTT
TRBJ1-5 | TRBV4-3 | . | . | CARWEGSNQPQHF | TGCGCCAGATGGGAAGGTAGCAATCAGCCCCAGCATTTT
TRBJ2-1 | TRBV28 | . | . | CASSFGRGSDLTYNEQFF | TGTGCCAGCAGTTTCGGCAGGGGCTCTGACCTCACCTACAATGAGCAGTTCTTC
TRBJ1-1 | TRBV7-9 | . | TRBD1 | CASSIGQASEAFF | TGTGCCAGCAGCATCGGACAGGCTTCGGAGGCTTTCTTT
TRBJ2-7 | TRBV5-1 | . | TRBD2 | CASTGTSGSYEQYF | TGCGCCAGCACCGGGACTAGCGGCTCCTACGAGCAGTACTTC
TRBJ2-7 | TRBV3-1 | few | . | CASSHRDPNEQYF | TGTGCCAGCAGCCACAGGGACCCGAACGAGCAGTACTTC
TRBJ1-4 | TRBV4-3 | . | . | CASSQGRSTNEKLFF | TGCGCCAGCAGCCAAGGCAGATCAACTAATGAAAAACTGTTTTTT
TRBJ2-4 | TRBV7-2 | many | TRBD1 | CASSFRDSRNIQYF | TGTGCCAGCAGCTTTAGGGACAGTCGAAACATTCAGTACTTC
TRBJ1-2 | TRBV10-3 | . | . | CAISESGRSRYGYTF | TGTGCCATCAGTGAGTCGGGAAGGAGTCGGTATGGCTACACCTTC
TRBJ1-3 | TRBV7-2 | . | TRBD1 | CASSPQTGKSGNTIYF | TGTGCCAGCAGCCCCCAGACAGGGAAATCCGGAAACACCATATATTTT
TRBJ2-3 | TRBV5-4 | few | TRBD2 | CASTSGTSTDTQYF | TGCGCCAGCACGAGCGGGACCAGCACAGATACGCAGTATTTT
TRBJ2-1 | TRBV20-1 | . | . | CSARDRRVAGNEQFF | TGCAGTGCTAGAGATCGGCGGGTCGCGGGCAATGAGCAGTTCTTC
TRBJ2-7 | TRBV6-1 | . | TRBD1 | CASSSGQRTYEQYF | TGTGCCAGCAGTTCGGGACAGCGAACCTACGAGCAGTACTTC
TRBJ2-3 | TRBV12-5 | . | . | CASVDGMSTDTQYF | TGTGCTAGTGTAGACGGGATGAGCACAGATACGCAGTATTTT
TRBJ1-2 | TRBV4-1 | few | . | CASSQDRNQIYGYTF | TGCGCCAGCAGCCAAGACAGAAACCAAATCTATGGCTACACCTTC
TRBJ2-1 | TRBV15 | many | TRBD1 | CAAGGTGILHEQFF | TGTGCCGCCGGGGGGACAGGGATTCTCCATGAGCAGTTCTTC
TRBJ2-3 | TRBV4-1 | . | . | CASSQAQHADTQYF | TGCGCCAGCAGCCAGGCCCAACACGCAGATACGCAGTATTTT